This TCR beta chain was captured by sequencing in a study of early T cells in non-severe SARS-CoV-2 infection. This clonotype was found a few times. The V segment lost 8 bases and the J segment 5 bases; nucleotides outside the gene matches: 6. The CDR3 consists of 14 residues. Germline lookup yields CDR1 ENHRY and CDR2 SYGVKD. Unique molecular identifier tags were affixed to discrete cDNA molecules. TCRdb used MiXCR to reprocess the 5' RACE reads, holding one entry per CDR3 protein. The top ten hold about 7% of the sample, which has under 85,000 distinct CDR3 sequences, roughly 5.3% seen once. The sequence came from an adult who was a healthcare worker with PCR-confirmed SARS-CoV-2 infection or an uninfected control (not recorded which). The sequencing used whole blood, collected at baseline. The chain recombines TRBV10-3 with TRBJ2-2, with TRBD1 matching 9 bases. CDR3 region: CAIPGQGGTGELFF. CDR3 sequence (DNA): TGTGCCATCCCGGGACAGGGTGGAACCGGGGAGCTGTTTTTT.